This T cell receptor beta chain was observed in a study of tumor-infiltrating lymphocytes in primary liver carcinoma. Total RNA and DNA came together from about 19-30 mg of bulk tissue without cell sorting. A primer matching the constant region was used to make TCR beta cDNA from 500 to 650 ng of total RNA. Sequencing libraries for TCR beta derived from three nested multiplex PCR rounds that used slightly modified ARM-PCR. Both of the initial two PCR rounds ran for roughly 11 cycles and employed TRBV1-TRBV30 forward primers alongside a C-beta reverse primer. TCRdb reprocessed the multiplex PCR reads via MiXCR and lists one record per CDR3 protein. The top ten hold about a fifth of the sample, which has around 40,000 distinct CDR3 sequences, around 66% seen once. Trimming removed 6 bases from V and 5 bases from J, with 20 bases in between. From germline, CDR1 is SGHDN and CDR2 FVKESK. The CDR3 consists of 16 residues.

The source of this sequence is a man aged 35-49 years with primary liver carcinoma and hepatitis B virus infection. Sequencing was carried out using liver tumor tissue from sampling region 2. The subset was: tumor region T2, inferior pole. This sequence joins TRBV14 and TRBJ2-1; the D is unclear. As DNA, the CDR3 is TGTGCCAGCAGTGCCTTAGTGGGGTGGGTAAACAATGAGCAGTTCTTC. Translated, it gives CASSALVGWVNNEQFF.